A single sample gave rise to the 29 T cell receptor beta chains below, sequenced in a study of cytomegalovirus exposure and HLA in healthy donors (dated by TCRdb to 2016 to 2017). The library was built by means of the immunoSEQ multiplex PCR assay. The multiplex PCR relied on a mix of 60 forward primers for TCR Vbeta segments and 13 reverse primers for TCR Jbeta segments. Entries here come from immuneACCESS through TCRdb and include only in-frame sequences with V and J called. Some clones fail to appear in such tables; in the studies checked, an unresolved V gene covers under half of the shortfall, and the cause of the remainder is unknown. This sample gives around 250,000 clones in total; roughly four fifths of them show up just once. The ten largest make up roughly 7.4% of the sample. The sample was PBMCs. These receptors were taken from a woman between 55 and 75 years old in good health and CMV-seropositive.

This clone has a single count. V gene TRBV6-1 combines with J gene TRBJ2-3; D gene ambiguous. The CDR3 consists of 15 residues. With 5 bases removed from V and 0 bases from J, the gap between germline ends came to 12 bases. Germline loops: CDR1 MNHNS, CDR2 SASEGT. CDR3 sequence: CASSPRRRSTDTQYF. The CDR3 DNA follows: TGTGCCAGCAGTCCTAGAAGGCGAAGCACAGATACGCAGTATTTT.

The chain joins TRBV19 to TRBJ2-5, with no clear D. V was clipped by 5 bases and J by 6 bases, with 16 bases between them. The CDR3 consists of 14 residues. Germline CDR1 and CDR2: LNHDA and SQIVND (reference sequence). The CDR3: CASSLQVFVQTQYF. The CDR3 DNA sequence: TGTGCCAGTAGTCTTCAGGTCTTCGTACAGACCCAGTACTTC.

This chain links TRBV27 with TRBJ2-2; TRBD1 agrees at 7 bases. After removal of 5 bases from V and 8 bases from J, the junction contained 5 bases not matched to a gene. Germline V gene sequence: CDR1 MNHEY, CDR2 SMNVEV (reference sequence). The CDR3 has 13 residues. CDR3 sequence (DNA): TGTGCCAGCAGTGTAGGGGGCTCGGGGGAGCTGTTTTTT. Translation: CASSVGGSGELFF.

V and J are TRBV5-1 and TRBJ2-7, with TRBD1 as a possible D gene (5 bases). The CDR3 has 14 amino acids. Germline assignment: CDR1 SGHRS and CDR2 YFSETQ. V was shortened by 0 bases and J by 3 bases, with 10 bases between the two germline ends. In nucleotides, the CDR3 is TGCGCCAGCAGCTTGGGAGTTCAGGGCTACGAGCAGTACTTC. Translation: CASSLGVQGYEQYF.

This sequence joins TRBV19 and TRBJ1-1; maybe TRBD1 (5 bases). Germline V gene data show CDR1 as LNHDA and CDR2 as SQIVND (reference sequence). The CDR3 totals 13 residues. V lost 6 bases, J lost 5 bases, and 13 bases lay in between. The CDR3 region is CASRPTVWTEAFF. In nucleotides, the CDR3 is TGTGCCAGTAGACCGACAGTTTGGACTGAAGCTTTCTTT.

V usage is TRBV27 and J usage is TRBJ1-2; no firm D call. Trimming shortened V by 2 bases and J by 3 bases, and 10 bases separated the two germline ends. Germline CDR1 MNHEY, CDR2 SMNVEV (reference sequence). The CDR3 contains 14 residues. The DNA of the CDR3 is TGTGCCAGCAGTTTAGATCCGGAGGACTATGGCTACACCTTC. Translation gives CASSLDPEDYGYTF.

This sequence joins TRBV6-6 and TRBJ1-1; tentatively, D is TRBD1 (6 bases). There are 14 residues in the CDR3. Trimming pared 7 bases from V and 4 bases from J, leaving 16 bases between. The germline V gene encodes CDR1 MNHNY and CDR2 SVGAGI (reference sequence). CDR3 nucleotide sequence: TGTGCCAGCACTATGGACAGATTTCGCACTGAAGCTTTCTTT. This encodes CASTMDRFRTEAFF.

This clone was seen only a few times. The chain uses TRBV15 and TRBJ1-1, with no clear D. CDR3 length: 13 amino acids. In germline, CDR1 is LNHNV, CDR2 YYDKDF (reference sequence). V was pared by 4 bases and J by 0 bases, with 6 bases between. CDR3 loop: CATSIEVNTEAFF. The CDR3, as DNA: TGTGCCACCAGCATTGAGGTGAACACTGAAGCTTTCTTT.

This clone was seen a single time. V and J are TRBV5-1 and TRBJ2-5, with 8 bases fitting TRBD2. Germline lookup yields CDR1 SGHRS and CDR2 YFSETQ. The V gene end was trimmed by 1 base and the J gene end by 2 bases; junction bases not matched to a gene: 10. CDR3 size: 17 residues. CDR3 residues: CASSLRVGPGGQETQYF. Here the CDR3 DNA reads TGCGCCAGCAGCTTGCGCGTGGGACCGGGAGGGCAAGAGACCCAGTACTTC.

The rearrangement links TRBV27 to TRBJ2-2, with 10 positions matching TRBD2. In germline, CDR1 is MNHEY, CDR2 SMNVEV (reference sequence). The CDR3 is made up of 19 amino acids. After removal of 2 bases from V and 1 base from J, the junction contained 10 bases not matched to a gene. CDR3 nucleotide sequence: TGTGCCAGCAGTTTAAAAGCAAGAGTAGCGGGAGGGAACACCGGGGAGCTGTTTTTT. This translates into CASSLKARVAGGNTGELFF.

The chain recombines TRBV2 with TRBJ2-7; possibly TRBD2 for D (6 bases). Trimming pared 6 bases from V and 2 bases from J, leaving 14 bases between. CDR3 length: 14 residues. In germline, CDR1 is SNHLY, CDR2 FYNNEI. CDR3 DNA: TGTGCCAGCAGGGCGTGGAGGGCACCCTACGAGCAGTACTTC. It is translated as CASRAWRAPYEQYF.

This chain uses TRBV16 with TRBJ1-5; 8 nucleotides agree with TRBD1. CDR1 is KGHSY and CDR2 is FQNENV in the germline V gene. Unmatched junction bases numbered 4, after V lost 4 bases and J lost 11 bases. There are 12 residues in the CDR3. The CDR3 nucleotides are TGTGCCAGCAGCCTTCACAGGGGGTCCCAGCATTTT. It is translated as CASSLHRGSQHF.

The gene calls are TRBV5-6 and TRBJ1-5; 10 nucleotides line up with TRBD1. The CDR3 extends over 15 amino acids. Trimming took 4 bases from V and 6 from J; bases not matched to a gene: 7. Per the germline V gene, CDR1 is SGHDT and CDR2 is YYEEEE. The CDR3 here is CASSHRQGAGQPQHF. The CDR3 region has the DNA TGTGCCAGCAGCCATCGACAGGGGGCTGGTCAGCCCCAGCATTTT. Full variable domain (remainder filled in from reference TRBV5-6 and TRBJ1-5): DAGVTQSPTHLIKTRGQQVTLRCSPKSGHDTVSWYQQALGQGPQFIFQYYEEEERQRGNFPDRFSGHQFPNYSSELNVNALLLGDSALYLCASSHRQGAGQPQHFGDGTRLSIL.

V usage is TRBV15 and J usage is TRBJ2-1, with D possibly matching TRBD2 (6 bases). This CDR3 comprises 14 residues. Germline assignment: CDR1 LNHNV and CDR2 YYDKDF (reference sequence). V was pared by 5 bases and J by 8 bases, with 16 bases between. The DNA for the CDR3 is TGTGCCACCAGCCCCGGGGGTCTTACGGATGAGCAGTTCTTC. This encodes CATSPGGLTDEQFF.

A word on this clone: The junction departs from the called germline gene at one end, perhaps through a read error. This CDR3 is also generated by other DNA sequences in the sample. The gene calls are TRBV19 and TRBJ1-2; D might be TRBD1 (5 bases). Germline V gives CDR1 LNHDA, CDR2 SQIVND (reference sequence). This CDR3 comprises 14 residues. This CDR3 reads CASSHRQGWDGYTF. CDR3 in DNA: TGTGCCAGTAGTCATCGCCAGGGATGGGATGGTTACACCTTC.

The V call is TRBV7-2, the J call TRBJ1-2, with 11 bases fitting TRBD1. Germline V lookup: CDR1 SGHTA, CDR2 FQGNSA. CDR3 length equals 15 residues. Trimming took 5 bases from V and 2 from J; bases not matched to a gene: 4. CDR3 protein: CASSIGTGGNYGYTF. The CDR3 nucleotides read TGTGCCAGCAGCATAGGGACAGGGGGAAACTATGGCTACACCTTC.

A remark on this clone: Relative to the germline gene, one junction end is altered; a read error may explain this. The chain is built from TRBV7-9 and TRBJ2-7; D may be TRBD2 (6 bases). The CDR3 is 13 amino acids. Per the germline V gene, CDR1 is SEHNR and CDR2 is FQNEAQ (reference sequence). This CDR3 reads CASSRGTSGSRGF. CDR3 sequence (DNA): TGTGCCAGCAGCCGCGGGACCTCGGGGTCTCGGGGATTC.

Here the CDR3 DNA reads TGTGCCAGCCCGGAAAACTTAGCGGGAGGGCCAAATGAGCAGTTCTTC. Residues: CASPENLAGGPNEQFF. The chain uses TRBV18 and TRBJ2-1; TRBD2 matches 11 bases. V dropped 8 bases and J dropped 7; count of bases not matched to a gene: 13. Germline V lookup: CDR1 KGHSH, CDR2 LQKENI. The CDR3 is 16 residues long. Full variable domain (missing parts from reference TRBV18 and TRBJ2-1): NAGVMQNPRHLVRRRGQEARLRCSPMKGHSHVYWYRQLPEEGLKFMVYLQKENIIDESGMPKERFSAEFPKEGPSILRIQQVVRGDSAAYFCASPENLAGGPNEQFFGPGTRLTVL.

This clone was counted once. The J gene is TRBJ2-5, the V gene TRBV6-5, with 7 bases aligning to TRBD1. The CDR3 has 14 residues. Unmatched junction bases numbered 6, after V lost 6 bases and J lost 2 bases. In germline, CDR1 is MNHEY, CDR2 SVGAGI. The CDR3 DNA follows: TGTGCCAGCAGCCCGCCGGGACAGCAAGAGACCCAGTACTTC. Its translation is CASSPPGQQETQYF.

V usage is TRBV7-3 and J usage is TRBJ1-1; D is undetermined. This CDR3 is built from 13 residues. Trimming pared 3 bases from V and 3 bases from J, leaving 8 bases between. The V gene's germline CDR1 is SGHTA and CDR2 FQGTGA. The DNA for the CDR3 is TGTGCCAGCAGCTTGGGCTGGGACACTGAAGCTTTCTTT. Protein product: CASSLGWDTEAFF.

This chain joins TRBV7-9 and TRBJ2-5; 11 nucleotides line up with TRBD2. The CDR3 has 18 amino acids. The V gene's germline CDR1 is SEHNR and CDR2 FQNEAQ (reference sequence). After removal of 2 bases from V and 10 bases from J, the junction contained 18 bases not matched to a gene. The CDR3 region has the DNA TGTGCCAGCAGCTTACGAACCCCGGCTAGCGGGAGGAAGGAAAACCAGTACTTC. This encodes CASSLRTPASGRKENQYF.

This clone came up once. The CDR3 coding sequence is TGTGCCAGCTGGGGACAGAAAGAGACCCAGTACTTC. Its protein is CASWGQKETQYF. J is TRBJ2-5 and V is TRBV2; the match to TRBD1 covers 7 bases. From germline, CDR1 is SNHLY and CDR2 FYNNEI. V lost 8 bases to trimming and J lost 3 bases; unmatched junction nucleotides: 3. CDR3 size: 12 residues.

V usage is TRBV7-9 and J usage is TRBJ2-7; 9 nucleotides agree with TRBD1. The germline gives CDR1 SEHNR, CDR2 FQNEAQ (reference sequence). J gave up 5 bases and V 6 bases, and 8 bases lay outside the gene matches. This CDR3 contains 14 residues. The CDR3 spells CASSPGTGKDEQYF. In nucleotides, the CDR3 is TGTGCCAGCAGTCCCGGGACAGGGAAGGACGAGCAGTACTTC.

This clone is a singleton in its sample. The chain combines TRBV15 with TRBJ1-2; possibly TRBD1 for D (6 bases). The germline CDR1 and CDR2 sequences are LNHNV and YYDKDF (reference sequence). Trimming cost V 5 bases and J 5 bases, with 18 bases left between them. The length of the CDR3 is 15 residues. The CDR3: CATSPRTGIQYGYTF. As DNA, the CDR3 is TGTGCCACCAGCCCTAGAACAGGGATCCAATATGGCTACACCTTC.

This CDR3 reads CASSRDRGTYYEQYF. The CDR3 DNA follows: TGTGCCAGCAGTAGAGACAGGGGCACGTACTACGAGCAGTACTTC. This chain links TRBV6-5 with TRBJ2-7, with 8 bases that match TRBD1. There are 15 residues in the CDR3. CDR1 and CDR2 from the germline V gene are MNHEY and SVGAGI. V dropped 5 bases and J dropped 3; count of bases not matched to a gene: 9.

The chain has TRBV10-3 and TRBJ2-5, with D possibly matching TRBD2 (6 bases). The V end lost 3 bases, the J end lost 10 bases, and 24 bases lay between the germline ends. Per germline, CDR1 ENHRY and CDR2 SYGVKD. This CDR3 contains 16 residues. The CDR3 DNA is TGTGCCATCAGTGACGGGCCTAGCCTAAATTTCGGGGGCCAGTACTTC. As protein: CAISDGPSLNFGGQYF.

This chain links TRBV6-5 with TRBJ2-1, with TRBD2 identical over 13 bases. Germline V gene lookup returns CDR1 MNHEY and CDR2 SVGAGI. The CDR3 sequence is 15 residues long. V gave up 5 bases and J gave up 6 bases; unmatched junction bases: 4. For the CDR3, the DNA is TGTGCCAGCAGTACCTGGACTAGCGGGAGCAATGAGCAGTTCTTC. As protein: CASSTWTSGSNEQFF.

In nucleotides, the CDR3 is TGTGCCAGTAGTATCTTAGCGGGAGCCCCCACAGATACGCAGTATTTT. This translates into CASSILAGAPTDTQYF. The rearrangement links TRBV19 to TRBJ2-3; TRBD2 aligns across 9 bases. Germline loops: CDR1 LNHDA, CDR2 SQIVND (reference sequence). The CDR3 covers 16 residues. Unmatched junction bases numbered 6, after V lost 3 bases and J lost 2 bases.

The J gene is TRBJ1-1, the V gene TRBV6-1; TRBD1 agrees at 7 bases. J was trimmed by 11 bases and V by 5 bases; bases with no gene match: 5. This CDR3 is 11 amino acids long. Per germline, CDR1 MNHNS and CDR2 SASEGT. The CDR3 protein is CASSFQGVAFF. CDR3 DNA: TGTGCCAGCAGTTTTCAGGGGGTGGCTTTCTTT.